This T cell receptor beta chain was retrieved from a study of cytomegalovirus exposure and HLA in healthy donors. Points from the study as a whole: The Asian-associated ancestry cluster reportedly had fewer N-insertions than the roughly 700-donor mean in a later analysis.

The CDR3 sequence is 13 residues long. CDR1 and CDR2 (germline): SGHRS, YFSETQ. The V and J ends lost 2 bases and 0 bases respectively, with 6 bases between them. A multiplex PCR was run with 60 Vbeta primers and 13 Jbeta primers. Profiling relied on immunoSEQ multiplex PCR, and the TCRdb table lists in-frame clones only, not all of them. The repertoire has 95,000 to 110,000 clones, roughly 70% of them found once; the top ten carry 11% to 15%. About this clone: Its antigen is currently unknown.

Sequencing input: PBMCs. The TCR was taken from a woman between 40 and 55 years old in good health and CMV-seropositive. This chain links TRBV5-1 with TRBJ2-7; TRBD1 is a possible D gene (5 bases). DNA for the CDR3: TGCGCCAGCAGCTTCGACAGCTCCTACGAGCAGTACTTC. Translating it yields CASSFDSSYEQYF.